These T cell receptor beta chains were read from a single sample in a study of shared clonotypes between healthy human individuals. Clones were read by immunoSEQ multiplex PCR, and TCRdb kept only the in-frame ones, dropping some. Of some 470,000 clones detected, 76% appear once; the ten largest clones hold around 13%. Input material: PBMCs. These receptors all come from a woman aged 40 to 55 in good health. Some clones in this sample may be carry-over from other donors' samples. CDR3s include the opening cysteine and the closing phenylalanine or tryptophan. The D gene is left open where the match is weak. Clone size is shown for a subset of rows, as once, few, many or a class of expanded clone.

clone_size d_call j_call v_call cdr3_nt cdr3_aa
- - TRBJ1-1 TRBV25-1 TGTGCCAGCAGTGAATATATGGGGGACACTGAAGCTTTCTTT CASSEYMGDTEAFF
- - TRBJ2-7 TRBV28 TGTGCCAGCAGTAGTACCGGGAACCTTCACCCCTACGAGCAGTACTTC CASSSTGNLHPYEQYF
- - TRBJ1-5 TRBV6-5 TGTGCCAGCAGCAGGGACAGCAATCAGCCCCAGCATTTT CASSRDSNQPQHF
- - TRBJ2-2 TRBV6-4 TGTGCCAGCAGAGGGTTCACCGGGGAGCTGTTTTTT CASRGFTGELFF
- - TRBJ2-1 TRBV5-4 TGTGCCAGCAGCTTTGCGGGCTCCTACAATGAGCAGTTCTTC CASSFAGSYNEQFF
few TRBD1 TRBJ1-5 TRBV27 TGTGCCAGCAGTTTGGGCACTATTGGGACAGGCAATCAGCCCCAGCATTTT CASSLGTIGTGNQPQHF
once TRBD2 TRBJ2-2 TRBV30 TGTGCCTGGAGTGTACTAGCGGGGTCCACCGGGGAGCTGTTTTTT CAWSVLAGSTGELFF
- - TRBJ1-2 TRBV28 TGTGCCAGCAGTTTGTTGGCAGAATATGGCTACACCTTC CASSLLAEYGYTF
- - TRBJ1-6 TRBV30 TGTGCCCGGGCAGATCACGGGGGTGCTTCACCCCTCCACTTT CARADHGGASPLHF
once - TRBJ2-4 TRBV19 TGTGCCAGTAGTATAACGGACTTTGCCAAAAACATTCAGTACTTC CASSITDFAKNIQYF
many TRBD1 TRBJ2-7 TRBV2 TGTGCCAGCAGTGAGGAAGGGGGCTTTATCTACGAGCAGTACTTC CASSEEGGFIYEQYF
- - TRBJ2-3 TRBV7-2 TGTGCCAGCAGCCCACTCCGGAGCCCAGATACGCAGTATTTT CASSPLRSPDTQYF
- - TRBJ2-5 TRBV5-1 TGCGCCAGCAGCTTGGCCGTGGGGGTGCGTAAGACCCAGTACTTC CASSLAVGVRKTQYF
- TRBD2 TRBJ2-3 TRBV9 TGTGCCAGCAGCCCATTAGTTAGCGGGATCACAGATACGCAGTATTTT CASSPLVSGITDTQYF
- - TRBJ1-5 TRBV6-1 TGTGCCAGCAGTGAGGTCGCAGGCAATCAGCCCCAGCATTTT CASSEVAGNQPQHF
- TRBD2 TRBJ2-7 TRBV5-4 TGTGCCAGCAGCCTCGGCGGGAGTAAGTACGAGCAGTACTTC CASSLGGSKYEQYF
- TRBD2 TRBJ2-5 TRBV5-4 TGTGCCAGCAGTGCCGGGACTAGCGGGATCACAGAGACCCAGTACTTC CASSAGTSGITETQYF
- - TRBJ2-1 TRBV4-2 TGTGCCAGCAGCCAAGGAGGTTTCGGCAATGAGCAGTTCTTC CASSQGGFGNEQFF
- TRBD2 TRBJ2-2 TRBV10-2 TGCGCCAGCAGAGAACCGGGACTAGCAGAGAACACCGGGGAGCTGTTTTTT CASREPGLAENTGELFF
- - TRBJ2-6 TRBV5-5 TGTGCCAGCAGCTCGCCGGACAGCTCTGGGGCCAACGTCCTGACTTTC CASSSPDSSGANVLTF
- - TRBJ2-1 TRBV27 TGTGCCAGCAGTTCCTCCTGGGGGTCCTACAATGAGCAGTTCTTC CASSSSWGSYNEQFF
- - TRBJ1-5 TRBV7-2 TGTGCCAGCAGCTTGAAGGATCAGCCCCAGCATTTT CASSLKDQPQHF